This T cell receptor (beta chain) comes out of a study of early T cells in non-severe SARS-CoV-2 infection. This clonotype occurred many times. TCRdb reanalysed the 5' RACE reads using MiXCR and keeps one entry per CDR3 protein. The table lists about 50,000 distinct CDR3 sequences, 12% of them singletons. CDR1 is MNHEY and CDR2 is SVGEGT in the germline V gene. This CDR3 has 13 amino acids. V was cut by 5 bases and J by 0 bases, with 7 bases left in between. This rearrangement joins TRBV6-2 or TRBV6-3 to TRBJ1-1, with a possible D match to TRBD1 (5 bases). The TCR was taken from an adult who was a healthcare worker with PCR-confirmed SARS-CoV-2 infection or an uninfected control (not recorded which). Sequencing used whole blood, obtained at baseline. The CDR3 sequence is CASSQGMNTEAFF. The CDR3 DNA is TGTGCCAGCAGTCAGGGAATGAACACTGAAGCTTTCTTT.